This TCR beta chain was found in a study of technical replicates of blood from a handful of donors (TCRdb year 2017). Receptor amplification or capture employed the immunoSEQ multiplex PCR assay. The table comes from immuneACCESS by way of TCRdb, which keeps in-frame sequences with V and J called. Part of the clones is missing from these tables; in studies checked, under half for an unresolved V gene and the rest for unknown reasons. This sample comprises some 79,000 clones, under 95% of them detected only once. The top ten clones comprise just over 0.25% of the sample. About this clone itself: Its recognized antigen is unknown. No base quality information exists; no much larger clone differs at one position.

Reading from cysteine to phenylalanine, the CDR3 counts 14 amino acids. CDR3 DNA only is kept here, 42 bases in frame from base 1. Trimming takes 1 base off V and 6 bases off J; junction bases not matched to a gene: 2. According to the germline V gene, CDR1 reads SGHTA and CDR2 reads FQGNSA. This sequence was found in a human donor in good health. This sequence uses TRBV7-2 and TRBJ2-3, with TRBD2 matching 9 junction bases. The sample consisted of T cells isolated from PBMCs. The nucleotide sequence is given as TGTGCCAGCAGCTTAGTAGCGGGGGCTGATACGCAGTATTTT. This translates into CASSLVAGADTQYF.